The sample holds a few counts of the clone carrying this T cell receptor beta chain. Antigen: not known. MiXCR, run by TCRdb on the 5' RACE reads, gives a single entry per CDR3 protein. This sample has around 33,000 distinct CDR3 sequences, with roughly a quarter found just once. V was clipped by 3 bases and J by 7 bases; unmatched bases: 18. The CDR3 sequence is 20 residues long. CDR1 is SGHTA, CDR2 FQGNSA, per germline. CD4+CD45RO+CD25- cells were isolated as memory CD4+ T cells. Whole-study findings and limits: Greatest tumor Treg TCR overlap was with tumor naive CD4+ cells.

Material for sequencing was memory CD4+ T cells sorted from blood. Subset noted: memory CD4+ T cells, CD4+CD45RO+CD25-. This TCR derives from a female donor with breast cancer. The gene calls are TRBV7-2 and TRBJ2-3; 14 positions match TRBD2. The CDR3 DNA sequence: TGTGCCAGCAGCTTTTCGAGGTCATTCGGGACTAGCGGGAGTAGAAATACGCAGTATTTT. Translated: CASSFSRSFGTSGSRNTQYF.